This T cell receptor (beta chain) was identified during a study of T-cell memory formation after mild COVID-19. Whole-study findings and limits: Clones that contracted clustered mainly in CM and EM if CD4+ and in EMRA if CD8+. CD4/CD8 balance held among clones contracting day 15 to 85, and later expanders leaned CD4+.

The CDR3 extends over 16 amino acids. V trimming: 3 bases; J trimming: 1 base; junction bases outside the gene matches: 9. Looked up from germline, CDR1 is SGHRS and CDR2 is YFSETQ. Using constant-segment primers, 5'RACE produced TCR alpha and TCR beta cDNA libraries carrying sample barcodes and UMIs. TCRdb re-analysed the 5' RACE reads in MiXCR, keeping a single row per CDR3 protein. The data hold about 140,000 distinct CDR3 sequences, with 15% to 20% observed a single time. Concerning this clonotype itself: Antigen: not known.

The TCR was taken from an adult woman who had mild COVID-19 (a few samples of this study predate the infection). Cell type and time point are not known. The sample consisted of PBMCs or a T cell subset sorted from them (not recorded which). The chain uses TRBV5-1 and TRBJ2-7, with TRBD1 matching 8 bases. Here the CDR3 DNA reads TGCGCCAGCAGCTCCCTAGGACAGGGCGCATCCTACGAGCAGTACTTC. Encoded protein: CASSSLGQGASYEQYF.